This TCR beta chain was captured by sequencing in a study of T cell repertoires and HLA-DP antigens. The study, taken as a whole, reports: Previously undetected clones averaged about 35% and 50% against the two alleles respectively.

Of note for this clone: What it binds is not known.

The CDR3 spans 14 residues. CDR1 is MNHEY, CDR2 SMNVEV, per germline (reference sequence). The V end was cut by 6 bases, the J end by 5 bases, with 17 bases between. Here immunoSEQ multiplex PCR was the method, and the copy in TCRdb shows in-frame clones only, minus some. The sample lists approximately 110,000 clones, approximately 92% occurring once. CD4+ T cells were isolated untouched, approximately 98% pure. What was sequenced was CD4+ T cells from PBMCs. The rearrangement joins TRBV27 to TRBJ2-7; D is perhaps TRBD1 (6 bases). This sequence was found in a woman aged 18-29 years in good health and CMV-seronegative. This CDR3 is CASRKLGQPNEQYV. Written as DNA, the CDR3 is TGTGCCAGCAGGAAACTCGGACAGCCTAACGAGCAGTACGTC.